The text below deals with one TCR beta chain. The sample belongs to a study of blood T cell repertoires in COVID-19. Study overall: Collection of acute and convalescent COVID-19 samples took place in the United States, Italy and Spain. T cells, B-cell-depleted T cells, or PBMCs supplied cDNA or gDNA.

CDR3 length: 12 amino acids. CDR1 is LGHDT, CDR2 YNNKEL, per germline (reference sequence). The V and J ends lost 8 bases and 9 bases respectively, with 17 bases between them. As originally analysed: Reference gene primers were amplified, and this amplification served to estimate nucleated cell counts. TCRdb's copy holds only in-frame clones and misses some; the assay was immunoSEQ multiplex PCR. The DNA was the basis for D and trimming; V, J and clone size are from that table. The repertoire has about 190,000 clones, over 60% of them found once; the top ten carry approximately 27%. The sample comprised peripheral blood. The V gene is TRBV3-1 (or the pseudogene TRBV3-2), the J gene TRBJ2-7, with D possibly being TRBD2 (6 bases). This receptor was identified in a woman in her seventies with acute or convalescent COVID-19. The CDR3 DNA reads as TGTGCCAGCGGTCAAATCCGGGGGAGGCAGTACTTC. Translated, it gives CASGQIRGRQYF.